These 11 T cell receptor beta chains came from one sample sequenced in a study of cytomegalovirus exposure and HLA in healthy donors. The PCR used 60 Vbeta and 13 Jbeta primers. Profiling relied on immunoSEQ multiplex PCR, and the TCRdb table lists in-frame clones only, not all of them. Its table records 55,000 to 85,000 clones. The sequenced sample was PBMCs. These receptors originate from a woman aged 25 to 39 in good health and CMV-seronegative.

The chain has TRBV7-6 and TRBJ1-1; the D gene is possibly TRBD1 (5 bases). Trimming left V 4 bases short and J 1 base short, with 10 bases between. In germline, CDR1 is SGHVS, CDR2 FNYEAQ. This CDR3 is 14 amino acids long. In DNA form, the CDR3 reads TGTGCCAGCAGCTCGGGACTCCGGAACACTGAAGCTTTCTTT. Protein product: CASSSGLRNTEAFF. Full variable domain (rest looked up from reference TRBV7-6 and TRBJ1-1): GAGVSQSPRYKVTKRGQDVALRCDPISGHVSLYWYRQALGQGPEFLTYFNYEAQQDKSGLPNDRFSAERPEGSISTLTIQRTEQRDSAMYRCASSSGLRNTEAFFGQGTRLTVV.

The chain links TRBV19 to TRBJ2-3, with D tentatively TRBD1 (6 bases). The germline V and J ends were trimmed by 4 bases and 3 bases, with 17 bases remaining between them. Germline assignment: CDR1 LNHDA and CDR2 SQIVND (reference sequence). The CDR3 has 16 amino acids. The CDR3 is CASSTRTAGVTDTQYF. The DNA for the CDR3 is TGTGCCAGTAGTACACGGACAGCCGGGGTAACAGATACGCAGTATTTT.

J is TRBJ2-7 and V is TRBV12-2; whether TRBD2, the table's D call, matches the DNA was not checked. TRBV12-2 is termed a pseudogene. This CDR3 is 15 amino acids long. CDR3 DNA: TGTGCAAGTCGCTTAGACCGGACTCCTCCCTACGAGCAGTACTTC. Its translation is CASRLDRTPPYEQYF.

DNA for the CDR3: TGTGCCAGCAGCCCGGACAGGGGATTGAACACTGAAGCTTTCTTT. Its translation is CASSPDRGLNTEAFF. J is TRBJ1-1 and V is TRBV7-9; TRBD1 aligns across 9 bases. J lost 0 bases, V lost 5 bases, and 4 bases had no gene match. This CDR3 comprises 15 residues. CDR1 is SEHNR, CDR2 FQNEAQ, per germline (reference sequence).

The V and J genes are TRBV5-1 and TRBJ1-2; TRBD1 might be the D (5 bases). Germline values: CDR1 SGHRS, CDR2 YFSETQ. CDR3 length equals 15 residues. Between the trimmed V and J ends, which lost 4 bases and 4 bases, there was a span of 17 bases. This CDR3 reads CASSGGTRVGYGYTF. In nucleotides, the CDR3 is TGCGCCAGCAGCGGAGGGACCCGGGTAGGCTATGGCTACACCTTC.

This chain connects TRBV19 to TRBJ1-2, with D possibly TRBD1 on 5 matching bases. The CDR3 totals 15 residues. The germline V gene encodes CDR1 LNHDA and CDR2 SQIVND (reference sequence). Trimming shortened V by 6 bases and J by 2 bases, and 16 bases separated the two germline ends. The CDR3 here is CASSHPSTGNYGYTF. DNA for the CDR3: TGTGCCAGTAGCCATCCCAGCACAGGCAACTATGGCTACACCTTC.

The chain is built from TRBV14 and TRBJ2-1; 7 bases map to TRBD2. Losses at the gene ends were 0 bases for V and 8 bases for J; bases not matched to a gene: 7. This CDR3 region has 15 residues. Per germline, CDR1 SGHDN and CDR2 FVKESK. CDR3 residues: CASSQESGKGYEQFF. As DNA, the CDR3 is TGTGCCAGCAGCCAAGAAAGCGGGAAGGGCTATGAGCAGTTCTTC.

The rearrangement links TRBV29-1 to TRBJ2-1, with D possibly matching TRBD2 (7 bases). The V gene lost 8 bases and the J gene lost 6 bases, with 14 bases spanning the gap. CDR1 SQVTM and CDR2 ANQGSEA come from the germline V gene. The CDR3 is 12 amino acids. CDR3 coding DNA: TGCAGCCTCTTGAGGGGGGGCAATGAGCAGTTCTTC. Its translation is CSLLRGGNEQFF.

V gene TRBV4-1 combines with J gene TRBJ2-3; 11 positions agree with TRBD2. There are 15 residues in the CDR3. V shed 5 bases and J 4 bases; nucleotides not matched to a gene: 5. The germline V gene encodes CDR1 MGHRA and CDR2 YSYEKL. The CDR3: CASSYHSGRADTQYF. DNA of the CDR3: TGCGCCAGCAGCTACCATAGCGGGAGGGCAGATACGCAGTATTTT.

This sequence joins TRBV29-1 and TRBJ1-1; perhaps TRBD1 as D (6 bases). Trimming took 4 bases from V and 3 from J, leaving 15 bases between them. Germline CDR1 is SQVTM and CDR2 is ANQGSEA. The length of the CDR3 is 14 residues. CDR3 in DNA: TGCAGCGTTGTGAGAGGGGACACCTACACTGAAGCTTTCTTT. Translation gives CSVVRGDTYTEAFF.

The chain recombines TRBV19 with TRBJ2-1, with 9 nucleotides matching TRBD2. Germline CDR1 is LNHDA and CDR2 is SQIVND (reference sequence). Trimming at V came to 6 bases and at J to 5 bases, leaving 8 bases not matched to a gene. CDR3 length: 15 amino acids. This CDR3 is CASRISGGPDNEQFF. The CDR3 nucleotides read TGTGCCAGTAGGATAAGCGGGGGGCCCGACAATGAGCAGTTCTTC. Based on the CDR3 plus reference TRBV19 and TRBJ2-1, the full variable domain is DGGITQSPKYLFRKEGQNVTLSCEQNLNHDAMYWYRQDPGQGLRLIYYSQIVNDFQKGDIAEGYSVSREKKESFPLTVTSAQKNPTAFYLCASRISGGPDNEQFFGPGTRLTVL.